These 15 T cell receptor beta chains originate from one sample sequenced in a study of OX40 agonist ivuxolimab in advanced cancers. The library was built by means of the immunoSEQ multiplex PCR assay. Here the immuneACCESS table is served through TCRdb, limited to in-frame sequences with V and J called. Missing clones are a known gap in these copies; in checked studies unresolved V genes cover under half, and the rest lacks a known reason. The sample includes about 66,000 clones, with approximately 91% observed a single time. The top ten clonotypes cover around 0.33% of the sample. The input for sequencing was CD4+ or CD8+ T cells sorted from blood, taken in a trial of the OX40 agonist ivuxolimab. The receptors stem from an adult with an advanced solid tumor such as melanoma, head and neck, liver or kidney cancer.

The chain carries TRBV9 and TRBJ1-2; possible D gene TRBD1, 5 bases. The CDR3 runs 14 residues. From germline, CDR1 is SGDLS and CDR2 YYNGEE. V lost 0 bases, J lost 8 bases, and 14 bases lay in between. The CDR3 loop is CASSVAESGRGYTF. Written as DNA, the CDR3 is TGTGCCAGCAGCGTAGCTGAATCAGGGCGAGGCTACACCTTC.

This chain links TRBV2 with TRBJ2-1; TRBD1 is a possible D gene (6 bases). The CDR3 is 14 residues long. Germline V CDR1 and CDR2: SNHLY, FYNNEI. The V and J ends lost 6 bases and 4 bases respectively, with 13 bases between them. The CDR3 DNA reads TGTGCCAGCAGCCCGGGACAAACTTACAATGAGCAGTTCTTC. It is translated as CASSPGQTYNEQFF.

The chain carries TRBV5-4 and TRBJ1-2; no firm D call. The CDR3 runs 12 residues. V lost 1 base and J 5 bases, leaving 6 bases between the germline ends. CDR1 is SGHNT and CDR2 is YYREEE in the germline V gene (reference sequence). Written as DNA, the CDR3 is TGTGCCAGCAGCTTGCCAGCATATGGCTACACCTTC. Translating gives CASSLPAYGYTF.

The J gene is TRBJ1-5, the V gene TRBV25-1, with D possibly TRBD1 on 6 matching bases. The length of the CDR3 is 16 residues. The ends were cut back, 5 bases at V and 4 bases at J, with 18 bases in the middle. Germline CDR1 MGHDK, CDR2 SYGVNS. The CDR3 here is CASSPTGTSGNQPQHF. The CDR3 coding sequence is TGTGCCAGCAGTCCAACCGGGACATCGGGAAATCAGCCCCAGCATTTT.

The chain combines TRBV6-5 with TRBJ1-1; a possible D gene is TRBD1 (5 bases). V dropped 2 bases and J dropped 0 bases, with 13 bases sitting between them. Germline V gives CDR1 MNHEY, CDR2 SVGAGI. The CDR3 runs 16 residues. CDR3 protein: CASSYHSQALNTEAFF. CDR3 DNA sequence: TGTGCCAGCAGTTACCATTCACAGGCCTTGAACACTGAAGCTTTCTTT.

V is TRBV6-6 and J is TRBJ2-1; 9 nucleotides line up with TRBD2. There are 16 residues in the CDR3. J gave up 4 bases and V 6 bases, and 10 bases lay outside the gene matches. Germline CDR1 and CDR2: MNHNY and SVGAGI (reference sequence). The CDR3 here is CASSPYTSGLYNEQFF. The DNA for the CDR3 is TGTGCCAGCAGCCCGTATACTAGCGGGCTTTACAATGAGCAGTTCTTC.

The V and J genes are TRBV10-1 and TRBJ2-2, with TRBD2 matching over 8 bases. Germline assignment: CDR1 WNHNN and CDR2 SYGVQD (reference sequence). This CDR3 contains 15 residues. The V gene end was trimmed by 2 bases and the J gene end by 5 bases; junction bases not matched to a gene: 4. The CDR3 protein is CASSELAGGTGELFF. The DNA for the CDR3 is TGCGCCAGCAGTGAGCTCGCGGGAGGAACCGGGGAGCTGTTTTTT.

V gene TRBV27 combines with J gene TRBJ1-1; no clear D gene. Germline V gene sequence: CDR1 MNHEY, CDR2 SMNVEV (reference sequence). The CDR3 loop spans 14 amino acids. The V gene lost 5 bases and the J gene lost 0 bases, with 10 bases spanning the gap. CDR3 region: CASSAPGLNTEAFF. The DNA of the CDR3 is TGTGCCAGCAGTGCCCCGGGCCTGAACACTGAAGCTTTCTTT.

The chain recombines TRBV2 with TRBJ1-3; 8 positions agree with TRBD1. Germline lookup yields CDR1 SNHLY and CDR2 FYNNEI. V gave up 5 bases and J gave up 0 bases; unmatched junction bases: 3. This CDR3 has 15 amino acids. This CDR3 is CASSMDRDSGNTIYF. CDR3 DNA: TGTGCCAGCAGTATGGACAGGGACTCTGGAAACACCATATATTTT.

The chain combines TRBV5-1 with TRBJ2-7; tentatively, D is TRBD2 (6 bases). Deletions cut 0 bases from V and 0 bases from J, with 10 bases between. Germline values: CDR1 SGHRS, CDR2 YFSETQ. The CDR3 consists of 15 residues. The CDR3 region has the DNA TGCGCCAGCAGCTTGGGGGGACTCAGCTCCTACGAGCAGTACTTC. The encoded protein is CASSLGGLSSYEQYF.

The CDR3 nucleotides are TGTGCCAGCAGCCCCCGGGACAGGGGAAACACCATATATTTT. It translates to CASSPRDRGNTIYF. This chain connects TRBV7-8 to TRBJ1-3; 8 bases fit TRBD1. Losses at the gene ends were 5 bases for V and 4 bases for J; bases not matched to a gene: 4. The CDR3 runs 14 residues. CDR1 is SGHVS, CDR2 FQNEAQ, per germline.

The chain couples TRBV2 to TRBJ2-2, with 8 nucleotides matching TRBD2. J gave up 6 bases and V 8 bases, and 5 bases lay outside the gene matches. The CDR3 sequence is 13 residues long. The germline gives CDR1 SNHLY, CDR2 FYNNEI. The CDR3 loop is CASRAGDAGELFF. CDR3 sequence (DNA): TGTGCCAGCCGAGCGGGGGACGCCGGGGAGCTGTTTTTT.

The chain has TRBV5-4 and TRBJ2-5, with 13 bases identical to TRBD2. The trim removed 4 bases at V and 9 bases at J, leaving 6 bases unmatched. Germline V gives CDR1 SGHNT, CDR2 YYREEE (reference sequence). The CDR3 runs to 14 residues. This CDR3 is CASSPGLAGSAQYF. CDR3 bases: TGTGCCAGCAGCCCGGGACTAGCGGGGTCGGCCCAGTACTTC. The complete variable domain, with remaining parts taken from reference TRBV5-4 and TRBJ2-5, reads ETGVTQSPTHLIKTRGQQVTLRCSSQSGHNTVSWYQQALGQGPQFIFQYYREEENGRGNFPPRFSGLQFPNYSSELNVNALELDDSALYLCASSPGLAGSAQYFGPGTRLLVL.

The rearrangement uses TRBV2 and TRBJ2-1; TRBD2 is a possible D gene (6 bases). V lost 4 bases and J 6 bases, leaving 19 bases between the germline ends. Germline V gene sequence: CDR1 SNHLY, CDR2 FYNNEI. The CDR3 spans 16 residues. In DNA form, the CDR3 reads TGTGCCAGCAGTGCGAGTCTTTTTACTAGCTTCAATGAGCAGTTCTTC. Protein product: CASSASLFTSFNEQFF.

DNA of the CDR3: TGTGCCAGCAGCTTAGAGCGAGCTAATGAAAAACTGTTTTTT. Residues: CASSLERANEKLFF. The V call is TRBV7-9, the J call TRBJ1-4; D gene uncertain. V lost 1 base to trimming and J lost 3 bases, with 6 bases between them. Per germline, CDR1 SEHNR and CDR2 FQNEAQ (reference sequence). This CDR3 spans 14 amino acids.